This is a list of T cell receptor beta chains from one sample in a study of brain T cells in children with intractable seizures. TCRdb's copy holds only in-frame clones and misses some; the assay was immunoSEQ multiplex PCR. The sample lists about 350,000 clones; 93% were seen once. The input for sequencing was peripheral blood, taken roughly 5 months after surgery. These TCRs come from a boy under two years old with tuberous sclerosis and intractable seizures. CDR3s include the opening cysteine and the closing phenylalanine or tryptophan. Fields, in order: D gene, J gene, V gene, CDR3 protein. D genes are given only for firm matches.

D gene: .
J gene: TRBJ1-1
V gene: TRBV6-6
CDR3 protein: CASTLNTEAFF

D gene: .
J gene: TRBJ1-1
V gene: TRBV5-1
CDR3 protein: CASSFRLNTEAFF

D gene: TRBD2
J gene: TRBJ2-5
V gene: TRBV5-6
CDR3 protein: CASSLVIAGNLYQETQYF

D gene: .
J gene: TRBJ1-2
V gene: TRBV6-5
CDR3 protein: CASSKTANYGYTF

D gene: .
J gene: TRBJ1-6
V gene: TRBV7-2
CDR3 protein: CASSLEGSYNSPLHF

D gene: .
J gene: TRBJ2-7
V gene: TRBV4-1
CDR3 protein: CASSQAVTGSYEQYF

D gene: .
J gene: TRBJ1-4
V gene: TRBV4-1
CDR3 protein: CASSLEKGHSAEKLFF

D gene: .
J gene: TRBJ2-7
V gene: TRBV2
CDR3 protein: CASKGGSDEQYF

D gene: TRBD2
J gene: TRBJ2-1
V gene: TRBV5-6
CDR3 protein: CASSGEVAGTSHNEQFF

D gene: .
J gene: TRBJ1-1
V gene: TRBV5-1
CDR3 protein: CASSTSGRNTEAFF

D gene: .
J gene: TRBJ1-5
V gene: TRBV28
CDR3 protein: CASMASNQPQHF

D gene: .
J gene: TRBJ2-3
V gene: TRBV30
CDR3 protein: CAWRFRAGVGDTQYF

D gene: .
J gene: TRBJ1-1
V gene: TRBV30
CDR3 protein: CAWSVGLDTEAFF

D gene: .
J gene: TRBJ1-5
V gene: TRBV6-2/TRBV6-3
CDR3 protein: CASSYSIGGDYNQPQHF

D gene: .
J gene: TRBJ2-5
V gene: TRBV19
CDR3 protein: CASSQMGETQYF

D gene: .
J gene: TRBJ1-6
V gene: TRBV12-3/TRBV12-4
CDR3 protein: CASIQGFHSPLHF

D gene: .
J gene: TRBJ2-7
V gene: TRBV11-2
CDR3 protein: CASSPFGRDEQYF

D gene: .
J gene: TRBJ1-2
V gene: TRBV25-1
CDR3 protein: CASRQDLYGYTF

D gene: .
J gene: TRBJ1-2
V gene: TRBV7-9
CDR3 protein: CASSSSRYDRYGYTF